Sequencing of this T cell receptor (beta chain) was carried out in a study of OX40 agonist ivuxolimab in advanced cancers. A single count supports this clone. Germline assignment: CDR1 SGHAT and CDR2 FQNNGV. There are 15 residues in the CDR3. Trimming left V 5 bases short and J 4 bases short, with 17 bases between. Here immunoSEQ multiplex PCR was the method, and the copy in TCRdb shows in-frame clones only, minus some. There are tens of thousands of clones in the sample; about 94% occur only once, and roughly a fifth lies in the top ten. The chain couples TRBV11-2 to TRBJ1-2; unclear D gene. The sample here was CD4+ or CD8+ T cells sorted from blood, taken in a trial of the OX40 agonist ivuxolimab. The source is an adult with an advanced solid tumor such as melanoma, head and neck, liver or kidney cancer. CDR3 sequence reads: CASSPTSSWGYGYTF. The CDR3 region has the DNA TGTGCCAGCAGCCCTACCAGCTCCTGGGGCTATGGCTACACCTTC.